This TCR beta chain was recovered during a study of T cells in Graves' hyperthyroidism and ophthalmopathy. This clonotype has just a few counts. Its antigen is not known. Uncontrolled infection, other autoimmune disease, pregnancy or lactation excluded patients. The source of the PBMCs was approximately 9.5 ml of fresh peripheral blood. Overall study findings and caveats: Appearing also in blood were most of the thyroid clonotypes expanded above 0.001.

This CDR3 comprises 13 residues. From germline, CDR1 is DFQATT and CDR2 SNEGSKA (reference sequence). Trimming stripped 2 bases from V and 7 bases from J, with 14 bases between. The source material, RNA transcripts, was used to amplify TCR beta CDR3 regions. Researchers ran a first-round RT-PCR on the TCR CDR3 using the HTBI primer set. TCRdb passed the multiplex PCR reads through MiXCR, listing each CDR3 protein once. Counted here are a few hundred thousand distinct CDR3 sequences, roughly 13% occurring once; the ten biggest clones make up roughly 35%. The rearrangement uses TRBV20-1 and TRBJ1-2; D unresolved. The clonotype was recovered from a woman in her thirties or forties with Graves' ophthalmopathy. Sequencing was done on a sample of blood. The CDR3 reads CSARISGRGGYTF. The DNA for the CDR3 is TGCAGTGCTAGAATCAGTGGCAGAGGTGGCTACACCTTC.